This note documents a single T cell receptor beta chain sequence. Assay: immunoSEQ multiplex PCR; the TCRdb copy retains only in-frame clones and omits some. This table has some 60,000 clones, roughly 79% appearing once. The CDR3 is 16 amino acids. V lost 0 bases to trimming and J lost 7 bases, with 17 bases between them. Germline CDR1 and CDR2: LGHNT and FRNRAP. The data derive from a study of radiation and T cells in renal cell carcinoma. The time point here: blood 2 weeks post-SBRT. Treatment defined: 15 Gy SBRT to primary tumor, nephrectomy 4 weeks later. This renal cell carcinoma was of the clear cell type.

This chain connects TRBV12-5 to TRBJ2-3; D might be TRBD2 (5 bases). The origin of this receptor is a man aged 55 to 70 with renal cell carcinoma. The source material was blood, sampled from a patient whose treatment included radiotherapy and nephrectomy. The CDR3 protein is CASGLVLGKGRYTQYF. In nucleotides, the CDR3 is TGTGCTAGTGGTTTGGTACTAGGGAAGGGCCGCTATACGCAGTATTTT.